The source of this T cell receptor (beta chain) is a study of blood T cell repertoires in COVID-19 (dated by TCRdb to about 2020). Regarding the study in general: Samples covering the acute and convalescent phases of COVID-19 were provided by collaborators in the United States, Italy and Spain. The dataset comprised deeply sampled blood TCRbeta repertoires from subjects exposed to, actively infected with, or recovered from COVID-19. Where HLA class I and class II types were available, the types were taken from metadata supplied by the sample provider, not from assay-based typing. The prospective study material was composed of cDNA or gDNA derived from T cells, B-cell-depleted T cells, or PBMCs. Samples came from the ongoing ImmuneRACE study (first 160 participants) plus 1,254 subjects from 6 global collaborators. Sample metadata almost always included a de-identified subject ID, COVID-19 status, age in years and sex. The repertoires were released in a freely available public database meant as a resource for research on the immune response to SARS-CoV-2. What the study reported, not specific to this receptor: How much clinical and demographic metadata was included differed by source and by participant, and the metadata was provided uncurated.

TCRbeta CDR3 regions were amplified from genomic DNA by means of the immunoSEQ Assay, a bias-controlled multiplex PCR. The source study handled its data this way. The number of nucleated cells in each sample was estimated from the amplification of reference gene primers within the assay. To quantify the absolute abundance of each unique TCRbeta CDR3 rearrangement, sequence reads were collapsed and filtered. For each sample, productive Simpson clonality was calculated as the square root of Simpson's diversity index over productive rearrangements. The table was pulled from immuneACCESS by TCRdb, which kept in-frame rearrangements only. Such tables lose some clones; where checked, under half of the loss comes from unresolved V genes, and the rest has no known cause. The DNA gave D and trimming, while V, J and clone size come from that table. The sample table holds 150,000 to 200,000 clones, of which approximately 88% were seen once. Around 1.6% of the sample is in the top ten clones.

Collaborating institutions collected whole blood in K2EDTA tubes following their own protocols. For TCRbeta analysis, collaborators shipped samples in one of three forms: frozen whole blood, isolated PBMCs, or DNA extracted from either of those sample types. Taken from cysteine to phenylalanine, the CDR3 has 14 residues. Only the CDR3 part of the read is kept: 42 bases, read in frame from the first base. The V end gives up 5 bases and the J end 5 bases, leaving 8 bases in the junction not matched to a gene. Taken from the germline V gene, the CDR1 and CDR2 loops are MNHEY and SVGEGT. Worth noting for this clone: Its antigen remains undetermined. Per-base quality was not reported, and no clone a single base away is much larger than it.

This TCR was sampled from a woman between 45 and 60 years old with acute or convalescent COVID-19. The rearranged segments are TRBV6-2 or TRBV6-3 and TRBJ2-5, with 7 bases in between that match TRBD2. Sequencing input: peripheral blood. The nucleotides are TGTGCCAGCAGTGCTGGGGGGGGGAAGGAGACCCAGTACTTC. Its product reads: CASSAGGGKETQYF.